This entry lists 15 T cell receptor beta chains sequenced from one sample in a study of beta chain features in type 1 diabetes. TCRB transcripts that were expressed got sequenced, as all of the isolated RNA had been reverse transcribed. Profiled with immunoSEQ multiplex PCR; TCRdb holds only in-frame clones, not every one. The sample lists fewer than 550,000 clones, around 10% occurring once. The sequencing sample was made of naive CD4+ T cells from blood. The receptors shown here come from a woman aged 18-30 years in good health.

Many counts were recorded for this clone. The chain couples TRBV14 to TRBJ2-6, with unresolved D. Looked up from germline, CDR1 is SGHDN and CDR2 is FVKESK. The V end lost 0 bases, the J end lost 4 bases, and 4 bases lay between the germline ends. The CDR3 spans 14 residues. CDR3 sequence reads: CASSQELGANVLTF. The CDR3 bases are TGTGCCAGCAGCCAAGAACTGGGGGCCAACGTCCTGACTTTC.

This clone was observed a handful of times. This chain links TRBV4-1 with TRBJ2-7; a weak D match, TRBD2 (5 bases). Germline CDR1 MGHRA, CDR2 YSYEKL. Trimming left V 0 bases short and J 7 bases short, with 13 bases between. This CDR3 contains 14 residues. CDR3: CASSQDRLAWEQYF. The CDR3 DNA follows: TGCGCCAGCAGCCAAGATCGGTTAGCGTGGGAGCAGTACTTC.

DNA for the CDR3: TGTGCCAGCAGCTTAGGTTCCGTCAGGGACGAGCAGTACTTC. Translated, it gives CASSLGSVRDEQYF. V and J are TRBV7-2 and TRBJ2-7; a possible D gene is TRBD1 (5 bases). Germline V gives CDR1 SGHTA, CDR2 FQGNSA. The ends were cut back, 1 base at V and 5 bases at J, with 12 bases in the middle. This CDR3 is built from 14 residues.

A few counts support this clone. The gene calls are TRBV15 and TRBJ2-7; D assignment may be TRBD1 or TRBD2 (5 bases each). The CDR3 runs to 14 residues. V lost 0 bases and J lost 3, with 9 bases in between. Per the germline V gene, CDR1 is LNHNV and CDR2 is YYDKDF (reference sequence). For the CDR3, the DNA is TGTGCCACCAGCAGAGATGGGGGAAACTACGAGCAGTACGTC. The encoded protein is CATSRDGGNYEQYV.

The sample holds a few counts of this clone. This chain connects TRBV5-1 to TRBJ2-5; D is unresolved. The CDR3 consists of 14 residues. V was cut by 4 bases and J by 1 base, with 11 bases left in between. CDR1 and CDR2 from the germline V gene are SGHRS and YFSETQ. CDR3 loop: CASSRGRTQETQYF. The CDR3 coding sequence is TGCGCCAGCAGCCGAGGACGGACCCAAGAGACCCAGTACTTC.

The chain couples TRBV7-2 to TRBJ2-2; 13 bases map to TRBD2. With 5 bases clipped from V and 1 base from J, the junction kept 4 bases outside the gene matches. The CDR3 sequence is 17 residues long. The germline gives CDR1 SGHTA, CDR2 FQGNSA. The CDR3 spells CASSHRTSGGNTGELFF. CDR3 sequence (DNA): TGTGCCAGCAGCCACAGGACTAGCGGGGGGAACACCGGGGAGCTGTTTTTT.

The genes are TRBV2 and TRBJ2-7; D possibly matches TRBD1 or TRBD2 (5 bases each). This CDR3 has 15 amino acids. The germline CDR1 and CDR2 sequences are SNHLY and FYNNEI. Trimming took off 7 bases at V and 2 bases at J, with 18 bases between the two ends. CDR3 sequence: CASIKGSTGAYEQYV. CDR3 DNA: TGTGCCAGCATTAAGGGGAGTACCGGGGCCTACGAGCAGTACGTC.

The chain couples TRBV7-3 to TRBJ1-1; no reliable D call. V dropped 5 bases and J dropped 1 base, with 11 bases sitting between them. Germline CDR1 is SGHTA and CDR2 is FQGTGA. This CDR3 comprises 14 residues. The CDR3: CASSPRGGNTEAFF. Written as DNA, the CDR3 is TGTGCCAGCAGCCCCCGAGGAGGGAACACTGAAGCTTTCTTT.

This clone has just a few counts. V and J are TRBV29-1 and TRBJ1-4, with D perhaps TRBD1 (6 bases). The CDR3 totals 16 residues. Germline CDR1 is SQVTM and CDR2 is ANQGSEA. The ends were cut back, 4 bases at V and 6 bases at J, with 21 bases in the middle. CDR3: CSVGAGQTGIDEKLFF. CDR3 DNA sequence: TGCAGCGTTGGGGCGGGCCAGACAGGTATAGATGAAAAACTGTTTTTT.

The CDR3 reads CASSELDRGNSPLHF. Here the CDR3 DNA reads TGTGCCAGCAGTGAATTGGACAGGGGAAATTCACCCCTCCACTTT. V and J are TRBV2 and TRBJ1-6, with 9 bases aligning to TRBD1. CDR1 and CDR2 from the germline V gene are SNHLY and FYNNEI. V lost 2 bases and J lost 7; bases outside the gene matches: 3. This CDR3 region has 15 residues.

This sequence joins TRBV29-1 and TRBJ1-6; TRBD1 aligns across 9 bases. J was trimmed by 8 bases and V by 5 bases; bases with no gene match: 4. This CDR3 contains 13 residues. Germline assignment: CDR1 SQVTM and CDR2 ANQGSEA. CDR3 residues: CSVRRTGDSPLHF. The CDR3, as DNA: TGCAGCGTTAGGAGGACAGGGGATTCACCCCTCCACTTT. Supplemented by reference TRBV29-1 and TRBJ1-6, the full variable domain reads SAVISQKPSRDICQRGTSLTIQCQVDSQVTMMFWYRQQPGQSLTLIATANQGSEATYESGFVIDKFPISRPNLTFSTLTVSNMSPEDSSIYLCSVRRTGDSPLHFGNGTRLTVT.

This clone occurred a few times. This chain joins TRBV7-2 and TRBJ2-3; maybe TRBD2 (7 bases). The germline gives CDR1 SGHTA, CDR2 FQGNSA. The V end was cut by 3 bases, the J end by 5 bases, with 15 bases between. The CDR3 contains 15 residues. In nucleotides, the CDR3 is TGTGCCAGCAGCTTGAACGGGGGGCCAGGAGATACGCAGTATTTT. Amino acids: CASSLNGGPGDTQYF.

A few counts support this clone. This chain links TRBV9 with TRBJ2-1, with D possibly being TRBD2 (5 bases). Germline CDR1 reads SGDLS; CDR2 reads YYNGEE. There are 15 residues in the CDR3. Trimming left V 2 bases short and J 5 bases short, with 14 bases between. This CDR3 reads CASSVRAFDDNEQFF. The DNA of the CDR3 is TGTGCCAGCAGCGTGAGGGCCTTTGACGACAATGAGCAGTTCTTC.

The rearrangement joins TRBV30 to TRBJ2-7; the match to TRBD1 covers 9 bases. CDR1 is GTSNPN, CDR2 SVGIG, per germline (reference sequence). J was trimmed by 4 bases and V by 6 bases; bases with no gene match: 4. The length of the CDR3 is 12 residues. The CDR3 region has the DNA TGTGCCTGCCACAGGGGGCCATACGAGCAGTACTTC. It is translated as CACHRGPYEQYF.

This clone was observed a few times. The genes are TRBV4-1 and TRBJ2-5; D may correspond to TRBD1 or TRBD2 (5 bases each). The CDR3 length is 16 residues. Germline V gene lookup returns CDR1 MGHRA and CDR2 YSYEKL. Trimming removed 3 bases at V and 3 bases at J, with 17 bases between. The CDR3 region has the DNA TGCGCCAGCAGCCACCCACCCGGGGTGGACAAAGAGACCCAGTACTTC. This gives the protein CASSHPPGVDKETQYF.